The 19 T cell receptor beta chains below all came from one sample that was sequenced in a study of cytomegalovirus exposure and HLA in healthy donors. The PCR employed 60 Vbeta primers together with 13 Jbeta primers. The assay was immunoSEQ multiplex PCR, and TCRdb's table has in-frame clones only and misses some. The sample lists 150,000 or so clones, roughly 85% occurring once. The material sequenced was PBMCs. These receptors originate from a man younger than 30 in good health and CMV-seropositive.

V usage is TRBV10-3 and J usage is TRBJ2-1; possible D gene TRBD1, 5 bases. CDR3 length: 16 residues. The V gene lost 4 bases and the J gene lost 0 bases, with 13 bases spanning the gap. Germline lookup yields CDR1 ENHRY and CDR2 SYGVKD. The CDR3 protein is CAISVSQGSSYNEQFF. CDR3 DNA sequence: TGTGCCATCAGTGTTAGTCAGGGAAGCTCCTACAATGAGCAGTTCTTC.

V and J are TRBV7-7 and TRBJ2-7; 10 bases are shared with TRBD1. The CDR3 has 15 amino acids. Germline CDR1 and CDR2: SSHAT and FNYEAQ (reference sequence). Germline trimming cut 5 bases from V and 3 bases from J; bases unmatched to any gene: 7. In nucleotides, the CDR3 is TGTGCCAGCAGCCCGGCCCGGGACAGGGGCTACGAGCAGTACTTC. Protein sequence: CASSPARDRGYEQYF.

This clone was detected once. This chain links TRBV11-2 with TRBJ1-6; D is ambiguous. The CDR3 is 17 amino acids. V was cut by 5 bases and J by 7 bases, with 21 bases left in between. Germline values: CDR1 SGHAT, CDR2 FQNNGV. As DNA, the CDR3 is TGTGCCAGCAGCCGCGTCGGACTGATAGAGACAAATTCACCCCTCCACTTT. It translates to CASSRVGLIETNSPLHF.

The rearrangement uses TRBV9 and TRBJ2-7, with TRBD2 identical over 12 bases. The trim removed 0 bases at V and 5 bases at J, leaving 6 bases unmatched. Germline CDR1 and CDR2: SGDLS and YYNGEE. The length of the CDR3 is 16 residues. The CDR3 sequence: CASSVDLAGGLDEQYF. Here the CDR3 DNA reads TGTGCCAGCAGCGTAGATCTAGCGGGGGGGCTCGACGAGCAGTACTTC.

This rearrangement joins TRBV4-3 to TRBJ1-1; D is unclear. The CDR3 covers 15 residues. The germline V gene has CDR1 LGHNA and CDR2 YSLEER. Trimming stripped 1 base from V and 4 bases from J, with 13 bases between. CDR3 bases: TGCGCCAGCAGCCAAGGGTCACGGGCGGGCACTGAAGCTTTCTTT. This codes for CASSQGSRAGTEAFF.

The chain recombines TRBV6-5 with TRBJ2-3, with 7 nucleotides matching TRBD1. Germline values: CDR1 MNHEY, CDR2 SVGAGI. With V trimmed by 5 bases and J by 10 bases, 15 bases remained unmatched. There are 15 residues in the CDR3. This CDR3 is CASSPPGTAPFPQYF. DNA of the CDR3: TGTGCCAGCAGTCCCCCCGGGACAGCGCCTTTCCCGCAGTATTTT.

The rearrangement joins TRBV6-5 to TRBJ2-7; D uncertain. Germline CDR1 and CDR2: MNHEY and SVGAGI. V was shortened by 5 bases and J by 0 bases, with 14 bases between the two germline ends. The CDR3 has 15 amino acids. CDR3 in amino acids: CASSLSTLSSYEQYF. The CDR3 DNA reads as TGTGCCAGCAGTCTTAGCACCTTGAGCTCCTACGAGCAGTACTTC.

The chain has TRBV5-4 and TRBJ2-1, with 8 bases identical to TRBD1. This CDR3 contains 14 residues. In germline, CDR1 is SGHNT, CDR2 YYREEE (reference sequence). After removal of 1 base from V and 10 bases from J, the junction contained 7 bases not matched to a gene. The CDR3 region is CASSLTDRAEEQFF. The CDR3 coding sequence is TGTGCCAGCAGCTTGACGGACAGGGCCGAGGAGCAGTTCTTC.

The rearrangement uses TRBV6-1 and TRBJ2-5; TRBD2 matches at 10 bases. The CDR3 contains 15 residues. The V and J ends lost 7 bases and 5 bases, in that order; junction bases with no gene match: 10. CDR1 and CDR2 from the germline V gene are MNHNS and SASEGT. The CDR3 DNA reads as TGTGCCAGCACCAAACTAGCGGGGACTGGTGAGACCCAGTACTTC. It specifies CASTKLAGTGETQYF.

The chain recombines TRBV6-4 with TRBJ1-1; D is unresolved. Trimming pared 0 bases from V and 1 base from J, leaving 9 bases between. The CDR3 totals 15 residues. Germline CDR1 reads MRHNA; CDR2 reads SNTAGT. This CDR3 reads CASSDSTVENTEAFF. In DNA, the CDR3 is TGTGCCAGCAGTGACTCGACTGTCGAGAACACTGAAGCTTTCTTT.

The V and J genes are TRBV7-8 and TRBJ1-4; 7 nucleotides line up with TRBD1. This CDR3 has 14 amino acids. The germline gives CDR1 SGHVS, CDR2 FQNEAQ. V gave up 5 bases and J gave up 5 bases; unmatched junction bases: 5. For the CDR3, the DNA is TGTGCCAGCAGCCTGGGACAGAACAATGAAAAACTGTTTTTT. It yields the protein CASSLGQNNEKLFF.

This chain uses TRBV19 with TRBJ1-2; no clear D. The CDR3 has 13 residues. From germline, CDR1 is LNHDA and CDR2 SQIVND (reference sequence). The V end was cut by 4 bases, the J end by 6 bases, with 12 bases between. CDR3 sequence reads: CASSTQTFNGYTF. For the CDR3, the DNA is TGTGCCAGTAGTACACAAACCTTCAATGGCTACACCTTC.

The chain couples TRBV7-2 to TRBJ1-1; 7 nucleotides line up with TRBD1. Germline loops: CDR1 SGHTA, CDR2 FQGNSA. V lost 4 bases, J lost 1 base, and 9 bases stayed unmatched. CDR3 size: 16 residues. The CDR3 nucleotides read TGTGCCAGCAGCTACCTGGGCGCAGGGGGGAACACTGAAGCTTTCTTT. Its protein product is CASSYLGAGGNTEAFF. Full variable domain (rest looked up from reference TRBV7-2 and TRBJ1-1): GAGVSQSPSNKVTEKGKDVELRCDPISGHTALYWYRQSLGQGLEFLIYFQGNSAPDKSGLPSDRFSAERTGGSVSTLTIQRTQQEDSAVYLCASSYLGAGGNTEAFFGQGTRLTVV.

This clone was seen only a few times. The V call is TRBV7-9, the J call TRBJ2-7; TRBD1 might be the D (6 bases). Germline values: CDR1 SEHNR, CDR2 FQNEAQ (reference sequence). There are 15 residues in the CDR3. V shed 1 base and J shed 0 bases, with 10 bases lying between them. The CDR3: CASSLDRTASYEQYF. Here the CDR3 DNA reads TGTGCCAGCAGCTTAGATCGGACAGCCTCCTACGAGCAGTACTTC.

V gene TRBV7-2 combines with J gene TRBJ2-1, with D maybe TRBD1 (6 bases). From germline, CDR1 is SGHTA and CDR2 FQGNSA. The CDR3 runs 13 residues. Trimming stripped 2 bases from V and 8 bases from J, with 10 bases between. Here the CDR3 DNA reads TGTGCCAGCAGCTTAACAGGGTCCCATGAGCAGTTCTTC. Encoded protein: CASSLTGSHEQFF.

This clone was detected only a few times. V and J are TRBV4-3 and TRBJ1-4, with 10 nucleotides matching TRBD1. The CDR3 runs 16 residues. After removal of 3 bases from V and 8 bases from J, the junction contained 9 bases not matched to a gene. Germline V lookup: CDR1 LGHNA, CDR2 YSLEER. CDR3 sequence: CASSHGTGTGDEKLFF. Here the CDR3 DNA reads TGCGCCAGCAGCCACGGGACGGGGACAGGGGACGAAAAACTGTTTTTT.

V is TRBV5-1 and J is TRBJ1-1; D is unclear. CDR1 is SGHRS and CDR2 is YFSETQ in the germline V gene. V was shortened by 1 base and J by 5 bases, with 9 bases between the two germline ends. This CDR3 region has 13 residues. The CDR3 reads CASSLNLPTEAFF. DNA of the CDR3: TGCGCCAGCAGCTTGAATCTCCCGACTGAAGCTTTCTTT.

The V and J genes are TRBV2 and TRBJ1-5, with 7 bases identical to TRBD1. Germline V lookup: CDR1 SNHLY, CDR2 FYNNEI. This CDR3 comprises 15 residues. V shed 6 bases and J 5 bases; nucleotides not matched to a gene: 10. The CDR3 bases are TGTGCCAGCAGCGGTCTGACAGGGCCAGATCAGCCCCAGCATTTT. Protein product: CASSGLTGPDQPQHF.

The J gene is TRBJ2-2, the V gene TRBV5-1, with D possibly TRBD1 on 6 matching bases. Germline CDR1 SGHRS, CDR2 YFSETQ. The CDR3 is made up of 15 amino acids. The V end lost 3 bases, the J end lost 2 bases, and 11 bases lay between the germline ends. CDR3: CASSSGQTNTGELFF. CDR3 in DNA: TGCGCCAGCAGCTCCGGACAGACCAACACCGGGGAGCTGTTTTTT. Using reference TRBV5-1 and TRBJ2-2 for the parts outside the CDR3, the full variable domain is KAGVTQTPRYLIKTRGQQVTLSCSPISGHRSVSWYQQTPGQGLQFLFEYFSETQRNKGNFPGRFSGRQFSNSRSEMNVSTLELGDSALYLCASSSGQTNTGELFFGEGSRLTVL.